What follows are 8 T cell receptor beta chains derived from one specimen sequenced in a study of T cell changes during pregnancy in multiple sclerosis. Here immunoSEQ multiplex PCR was the method, and the copy in TCRdb shows in-frame clones only, minus some. Here the sample spans about 73,000 clones, around 90% being singletons. The specimen comprised peripheral blood, sampled after pregnancy. Source of these receptors: a female donor in good health, enrolled as a control in a pregnancy study.

This CDR3 is CASGEAAYEQYF. The DNA of the CDR3 is TGTGCCTCCGGGGAAGCGGCCTACGAGCAGTACTTC. The V and J genes are TRBV10-3 and TRBJ2-7, with D possibly matching TRBD2 (5 bases). This CDR3 spans 12 amino acids. Per the germline V gene, CDR1 is ENHRY and CDR2 is SYGVKD. With 11 bases removed from V and 2 bases from J, the gap between germline ends came to 13 bases.

The chain joins TRBV25-1 to TRBJ2-7; unclear D gene. With 4 bases removed from V and 2 bases from J, the gap between germline ends came to 12 bases. Germline values: CDR1 MGHDK, CDR2 SYGVNS. The CDR3 is 14 amino acids. DNA for the CDR3: TGTGCCAGCAGTGGGGCTTATTCCACCTACGAGCAGTACTTC. Amino acid sequence: CASSGAYSTYEQYF.

The V call is TRBV29-1, the J call TRBJ2-1, with 10 bases fitting TRBD1. Germline CDR1 SQVTM, CDR2 ANQGSEA. The CDR3 loop spans 15 amino acids. The ends lost 3 bases at V and 3 bases at J; junction bases unmatched: 5. CDR3: CSVEGTGEDYNEQFF. CDR3 DNA sequence: TGCAGCGTTGAGGGGACAGGGGAAGACTACAATGAGCAGTTCTTC.

This chain uses TRBV4-2 with TRBJ2-7, with TRBD1 as a possible D gene (5 bases). Trimming took off 3 bases at V and 3 bases at J, with 18 bases between the two ends. CDR3 length equals 16 residues. Looked up from germline, CDR1 is LGHNA and CDR2 is YNFKEQ. The CDR3 nucleotides read TGTGCCAGCAGCCATATAGGGGCGCTTGGTGGCTACGAGCAGTACTTC. Encoded protein: CASSHIGALGGYEQYF.

In this sample, this clone turned up a few times. CDR3 protein: CASSPRGDTEAFF. The CDR3 region has the DNA TGTGCCAGCAGCCCCAGGGGAGACACTGAAGCTTTCTTT. The rearrangement uses TRBV6-5 and TRBJ1-1; D is perhaps TRBD1 (6 bases). Deletions cut 6 bases from V and 3 bases from J, with 11 bases between. Per the germline V gene, CDR1 is MNHEY and CDR2 is SVGAGI. This CDR3 is 13 amino acids long.

The chain combines TRBV13 with TRBJ2-5; TRBD1 is a possible D gene (6 bases). The germline gives CDR1 PRHDT, CDR2 FYEKMQ (reference sequence). There are 18 residues in the CDR3. V lost 3 bases to trimming and J lost 2 bases, with 22 bases between them. The CDR3 DNA sequence: TGTGCCAGCAGCTTCTCGGTCGATACACCAGGGGAACAAGAGACCCAGTACTTC. This codes for CASSFSVDTPGEQETQYF.

This clone has a handful of counts. This chain connects TRBV30 to TRBJ1-1; no clear D. Between the trimmed V and J ends, which lost 7 bases and 5 bases, there was a span of 14 bases. This CDR3 region has 12 residues. Germline CDR1 reads GTSNPN; CDR2 reads SVGIG (reference sequence). For the CDR3, the DNA is TGTGCCTTACCGAGTGGTCCGACTGAAGCTTTCTTT. This gives the protein CALPSGPTEAFF.

The rearrangement uses TRBV6-1 and TRBJ2-7; 12 nucleotides agree with TRBD2. The trim removed 1 base at V and 4 bases at J, leaving 2 bases unmatched. The CDR3 consists of 15 residues. Germline CDR1 MNHNS, CDR2 SASEGT. The CDR3 here is CASSEGTSGVYEQYF. For the CDR3, the DNA is TGTGCCAGCAGTGAAGGGACTAGCGGGGTGTACGAGCAGTACTTC.